These 13 T cell receptor beta chains were sequenced from one sample in a study of cytomegalovirus exposure and HLA in healthy donors. The PCR made use of 60 Vbeta and 13 Jbeta primers. Libraries were prepared by immunoSEQ multiplex PCR; TCRdb keeps only in-frame clonotypes and omits some of them. Among roughly 140,000 clones listed, more than 70% were seen once. The material sequenced was PBMCs. The receptors here all came from a woman aged 40 to 55 in good health and CMV-seronegative.

This clone appeared a few times. The V gene is TRBV6-5, the J gene TRBJ1-5; D is ambiguous. The CDR3 spans 13 residues. CDR1 is MNHEY and CDR2 is SVGAGI in the germline V gene. Trimming cost V 6 bases and J 5 bases, with 11 bases left between them. Written as DNA, the CDR3 is TGTGCCAGCAGGCCTAATACTTATCAGCCCCAGCATTTT. Protein: CASRPNTYQPQHF.

The CDR3 protein is CATSRAGGDTQYF. The CDR3 DNA follows: TGTGCCACCAGCCGCGCGGGTGGAGATACGCAGTATTTT. The chain joins TRBV15 to TRBJ2-3; possibly TRBD2 for D (5 bases). Germline lookup yields CDR1 LNHNV and CDR2 YYDKDF (reference sequence). Trimming took off 5 bases at V and 5 bases at J, with 11 bases between the two ends. The CDR3 extends over 13 amino acids.

This clone was seen just once. The CDR3: CASSQDLARHNEQFF. The CDR3 coding sequence is TGCGCCAGCAGCCAAGATCTGGCTAGACACAATGAGCAGTTCTTC. This chain links TRBV4-1 with TRBJ2-1, with D unresolved. The CDR3 consists of 15 residues. V was cut by 0 bases and J by 5 bases, with 11 bases left in between. Germline CDR1 MGHRA, CDR2 YSYEKL.

The chain is built from TRBV28 and TRBJ1-4, with 10 nucleotides matching TRBD1. J lost 8 bases, V lost 3 bases, and 6 bases had no gene match. Germline V CDR1 and CDR2: MDHEN, SYDVKM. The CDR3 spans 15 residues. CDR3: CASSFRTGGQEKLFF. CDR3 bases: TGTGCCAGCAGTTTCCGGACAGGGGGTCAGGAAAAACTGTTTTTT. Full variable domain (rest looked up from reference TRBV28 and TRBJ1-4): DVKVTQSSRYLVKRTGEKVFLECVQDMDHENMFWYRQDPGLGLRLIYFSYDVKMKEKGDIPEGYSVSREKKERFSLILESASTNQTSMYLCASSFRTGGQEKLFFGSGTQLSVL.

This chain uses TRBV4-1 with TRBJ1-1; maybe TRBD1 (5 bases). The V end lost 1 base, the J end lost 6 bases, and 12 bases lay between the germline ends. The germline V gene encodes CDR1 MGHRA and CDR2 YSYEKL. The CDR3 covers 14 residues. The CDR3 DNA follows: TGCGCCAGCAGCCAAGCCGCAGGGTACGCTGAAGCTTTCTTT. It yields the protein CASSQAAGYAEAFF.

The J gene is TRBJ1-3, the V gene TRBV30; a weak D match, TRBD1 (5 bases). The germline V gene encodes CDR1 GTSNPN and CDR2 SVGIG (reference sequence). V was cut by 2 bases and J by 4 bases, with 9 bases left in between. CDR3 length equals 13 residues. Written as DNA, the CDR3 is TGTGCCTGGAGTTCTGGGGCGGGAAACACCATATATTTT. Its protein is CAWSSGAGNTIYF.

The genes are TRBV30 and TRBJ1-2; D gene uncertain. Germline CDR1 GTSNPN, CDR2 SVGIG (reference sequence). Trimming pared 2 bases from V and 6 bases from J, leaving 19 bases between. The CDR3 spans 15 residues. CDR3 in DNA: TGTGCCTGGAGTCTACCTCTACAGCGGAGGGATGGCTACACCTTC. Residues: CAWSLPLQRRDGYTF.

This chain links TRBV28 with TRBJ2-5; D may be TRBD1 (6 bases). CDR1 and CDR2 from the germline V gene are MDHEN and SYDVKM. V was pared by 11 bases and J by 1 base, with 14 bases between. This CDR3 is built from 13 residues. Written as DNA, the CDR3 is TGTGCCGTACAGGGATGGGCCCAAGAGACCCAGTACTTC. Translated: CAVQGWAQETQYF.

CDR3 loop: CASSHLPGYQETQYF. In DNA form, the CDR3 reads TGTGCCAGCAGCCATTTACCAGGGTACCAAGAGACCCAGTACTTC. The chain recombines TRBV14 with TRBJ2-5; possibly TRBD1 for D (5 bases). Trimming left V 3 bases short and J 0 bases short, with 11 bases between. From germline, CDR1 is SGHDN and CDR2 FVKESK. The CDR3 totals 15 residues.

The chain employs TRBV6-1 and TRBJ1-4; D gene ambiguous. The germline V gene encodes CDR1 MNHNS and CDR2 SASEGT. Trimming removed 2 bases at V and 8 bases at J, with 9 bases between. This CDR3 is built from 13 residues. The CDR3 DNA reads as TGTGCCAGCAGTGAACAGAAGAGGGAAAAACTGTTTTTT. It specifies CASSEQKREKLFF.

The sample holds a few counts of this clone. This chain uses TRBV5-1 with TRBJ1-2; the match to TRBD1 covers 8 bases. Germline CDR1 reads SGHRS; CDR2 reads YFSETQ. This CDR3 contains 13 residues. V gave up 4 bases and J gave up 7 bases; unmatched junction bases: 6. The CDR3 sequence is CASSTTGQGGYTF. CDR3 sequence (DNA): TGCGCCAGCAGCACCACCGGACAGGGTGGCTACACCTTC. The variable domain in full, completed from reference TRBV5-1 and TRBJ1-2, reads KAGVTQTPRYLIKTRGQQVTLSCSPISGHRSVSWYQQTPGQGLQFLFEYFSETQRNKGNFPGRFSGRQFSNSRSEMNVSTLELGDSALYLCASSTTGQGGYTFGSGTRLTVV.

The genes are TRBV10-3 and TRBJ2-7, with D possibly TRBD2 on 6 matching bases. The CDR3 length is 14 residues. The germline V and J ends were trimmed by 3 bases and 3 bases, with 12 bases remaining between them. Looked up from germline, CDR1 is ENHRY and CDR2 is SYGVKD. The CDR3 here is CAISDPGGIYEQYF. The CDR3 bases are TGTGCCATCAGTGATCCCGGCGGGATCTACGAGCAGTACTTC.

This chain uses TRBV6-5 with TRBJ2-3; 8 bases match TRBD1. In germline, CDR1 is MNHEY, CDR2 SVGAGI. The CDR3 spans 13 residues. With V trimmed by 6 bases and J by 9 bases, 8 bases remained unmatched. The CDR3 coding sequence is TGTGCCAGCAGCCCCGCCCAGGGGGCAACGCAGTATTTT. Protein product: CASSPAQGATQYF.